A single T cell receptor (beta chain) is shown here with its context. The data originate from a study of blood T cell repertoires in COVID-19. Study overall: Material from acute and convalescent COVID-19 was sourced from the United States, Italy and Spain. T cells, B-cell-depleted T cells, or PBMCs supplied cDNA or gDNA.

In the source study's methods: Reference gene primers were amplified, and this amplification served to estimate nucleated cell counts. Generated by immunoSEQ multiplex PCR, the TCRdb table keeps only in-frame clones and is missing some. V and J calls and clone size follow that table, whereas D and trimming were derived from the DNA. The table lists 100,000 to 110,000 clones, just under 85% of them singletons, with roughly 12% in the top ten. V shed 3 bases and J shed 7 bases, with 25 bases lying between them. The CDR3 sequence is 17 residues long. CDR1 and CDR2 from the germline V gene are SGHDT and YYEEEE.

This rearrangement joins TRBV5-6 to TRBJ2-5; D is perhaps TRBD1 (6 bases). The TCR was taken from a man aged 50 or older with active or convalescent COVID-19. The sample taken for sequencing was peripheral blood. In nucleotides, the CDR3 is TGTGCCAGCAGCTACGGGACACCGGAAAGGCAAGATGTGACCCAGTACTTC. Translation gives CASSYGTPERQDVTQYF.